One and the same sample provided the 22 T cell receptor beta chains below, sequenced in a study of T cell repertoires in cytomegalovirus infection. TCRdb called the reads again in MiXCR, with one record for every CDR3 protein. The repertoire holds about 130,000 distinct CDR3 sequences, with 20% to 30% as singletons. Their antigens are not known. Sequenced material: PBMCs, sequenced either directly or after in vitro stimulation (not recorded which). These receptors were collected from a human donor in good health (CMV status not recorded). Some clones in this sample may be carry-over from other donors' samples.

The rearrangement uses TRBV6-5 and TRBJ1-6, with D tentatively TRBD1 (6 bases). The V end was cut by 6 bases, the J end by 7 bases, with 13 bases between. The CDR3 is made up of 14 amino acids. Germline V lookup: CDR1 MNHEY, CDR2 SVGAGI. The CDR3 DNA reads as TGTGCCAGCAGGGCTACAGGGCAGAATTCACCCCTCCACTTT. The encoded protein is CASRATGQNSPLHF.

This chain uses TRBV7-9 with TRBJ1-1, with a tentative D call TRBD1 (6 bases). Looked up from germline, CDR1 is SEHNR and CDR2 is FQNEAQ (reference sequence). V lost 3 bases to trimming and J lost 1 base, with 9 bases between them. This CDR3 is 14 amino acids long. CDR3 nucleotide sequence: TGTGCCAGCAGCTTTACACAGGGGAACACTGAAGCTTTCTTT. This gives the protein CASSFTQGNTEAFF.

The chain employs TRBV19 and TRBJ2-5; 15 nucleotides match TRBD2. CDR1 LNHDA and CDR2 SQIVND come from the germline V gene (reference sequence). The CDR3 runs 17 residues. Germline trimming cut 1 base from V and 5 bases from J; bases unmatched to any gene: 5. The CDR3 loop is CASSIAWTSGREETQYF. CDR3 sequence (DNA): TGTGCCAGTAGTATAGCGTGGACTAGCGGGAGGGAGGAGACCCAGTACTTC.

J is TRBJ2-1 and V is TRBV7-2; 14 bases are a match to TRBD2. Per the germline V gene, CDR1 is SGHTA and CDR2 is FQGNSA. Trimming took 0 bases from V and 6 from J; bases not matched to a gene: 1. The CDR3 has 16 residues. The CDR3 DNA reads TGTGCCAGCAGCTTAGCAGGACTAGCGGGGGGCAATGAGCAGTTCTTC. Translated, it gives CASSLAGLAGGNEQFF.

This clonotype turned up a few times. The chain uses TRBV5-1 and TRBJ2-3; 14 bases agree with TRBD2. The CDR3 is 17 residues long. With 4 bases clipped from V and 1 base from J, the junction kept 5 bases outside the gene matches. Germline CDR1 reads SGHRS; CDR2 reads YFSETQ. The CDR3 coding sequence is TGCGCCAGCAGCCCGGGACTAGCGGGAGAGGGCACAGATACGCAGTATTTT. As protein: CASSPGLAGEGTDTQYF.

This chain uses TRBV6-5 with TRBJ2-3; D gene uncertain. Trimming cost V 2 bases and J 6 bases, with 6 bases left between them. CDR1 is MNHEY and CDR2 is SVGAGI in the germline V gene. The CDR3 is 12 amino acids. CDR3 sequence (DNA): TGTGCCAGCAGTTACGTCTATGATACGCAGTATTTT. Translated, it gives CASSYVYDTQYF.

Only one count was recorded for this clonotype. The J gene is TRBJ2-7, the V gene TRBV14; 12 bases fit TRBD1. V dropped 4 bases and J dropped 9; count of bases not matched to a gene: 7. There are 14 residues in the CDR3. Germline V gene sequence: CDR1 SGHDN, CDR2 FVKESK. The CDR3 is CASSPWGQGARQYF. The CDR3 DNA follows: TGTGCCAGCAGCCCCTGGGGACAGGGGGCGAGGCAGTACTTC.

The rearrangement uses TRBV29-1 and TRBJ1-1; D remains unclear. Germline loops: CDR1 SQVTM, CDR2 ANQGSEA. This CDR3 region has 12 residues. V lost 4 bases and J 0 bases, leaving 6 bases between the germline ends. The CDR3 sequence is CSVGGLNTEAFF. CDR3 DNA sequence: TGCAGCGTTGGGGGTTTGAACACTGAAGCTTTCTTT.

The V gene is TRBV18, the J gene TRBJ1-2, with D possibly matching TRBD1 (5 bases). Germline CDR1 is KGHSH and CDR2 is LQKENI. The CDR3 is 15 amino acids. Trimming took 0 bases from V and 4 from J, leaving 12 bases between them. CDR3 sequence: CASSPPGVLGYGYTF. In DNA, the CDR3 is TGTGCCAGCTCACCACCGGGGGTCCTGGGCTATGGCTACACCTTC.

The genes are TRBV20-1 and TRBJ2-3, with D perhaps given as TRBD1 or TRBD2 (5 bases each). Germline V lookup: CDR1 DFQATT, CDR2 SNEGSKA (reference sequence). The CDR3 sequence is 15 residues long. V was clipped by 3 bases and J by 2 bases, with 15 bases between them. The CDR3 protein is CSASFRDGATDTQYF. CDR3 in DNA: TGCAGTGCTAGTTTCCGGGACGGGGCCACAGATACGCAGTATTTT.

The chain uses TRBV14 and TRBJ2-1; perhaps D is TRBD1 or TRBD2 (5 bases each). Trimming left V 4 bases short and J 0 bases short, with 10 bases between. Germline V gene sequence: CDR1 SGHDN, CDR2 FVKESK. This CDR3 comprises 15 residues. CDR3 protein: CASSPIGGSYNEQFF. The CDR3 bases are TGTGCCAGCAGCCCCATTGGGGGCTCCTACAATGAGCAGTTCTTC.

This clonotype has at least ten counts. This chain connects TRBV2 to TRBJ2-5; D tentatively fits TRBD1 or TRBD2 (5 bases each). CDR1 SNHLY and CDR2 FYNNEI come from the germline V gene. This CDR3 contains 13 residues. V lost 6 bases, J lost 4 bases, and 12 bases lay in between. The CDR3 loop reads CASRGRLAETQYF. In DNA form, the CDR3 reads TGTGCCAGCAGGGGACGGTTGGCAGAGACCCAGTACTTC.

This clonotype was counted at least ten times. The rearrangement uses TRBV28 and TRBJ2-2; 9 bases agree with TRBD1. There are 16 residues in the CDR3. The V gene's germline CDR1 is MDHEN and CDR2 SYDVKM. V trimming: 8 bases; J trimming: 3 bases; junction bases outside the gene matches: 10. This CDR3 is CASGQGTTGDTGELFF. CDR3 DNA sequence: TGTGCCAGCGGACAGGGGACTACGGGGGACACCGGGGAGCTGTTTTTT.

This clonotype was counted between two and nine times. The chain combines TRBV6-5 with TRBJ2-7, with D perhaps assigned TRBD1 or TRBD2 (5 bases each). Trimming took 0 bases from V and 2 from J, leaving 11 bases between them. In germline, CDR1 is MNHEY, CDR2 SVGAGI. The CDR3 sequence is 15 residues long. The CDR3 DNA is TGTGCCAGCAGTTACTCGAGGGACCAAACCTACGAGCAGTACGTC. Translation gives CASSYSRDQTYEQYV.

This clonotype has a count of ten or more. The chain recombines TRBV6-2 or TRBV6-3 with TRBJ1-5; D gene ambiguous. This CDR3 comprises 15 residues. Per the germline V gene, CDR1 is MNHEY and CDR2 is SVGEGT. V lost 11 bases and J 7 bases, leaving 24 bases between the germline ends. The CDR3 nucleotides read TGTGCCTGCAACACCCCTCGGGGAGTCGGGCAGCCCCAGCATTTT. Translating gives CACNTPRGVGQPQHF.

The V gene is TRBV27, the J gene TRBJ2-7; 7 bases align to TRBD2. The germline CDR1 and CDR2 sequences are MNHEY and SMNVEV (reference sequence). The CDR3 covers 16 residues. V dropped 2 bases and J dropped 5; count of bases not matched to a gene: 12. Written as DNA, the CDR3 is TGTGCCAGCAGTTTAGGTTGGCTAGCGGCTGGCGACGAGCAGTACTTC. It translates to CASSLGWLAAGDEQYF.

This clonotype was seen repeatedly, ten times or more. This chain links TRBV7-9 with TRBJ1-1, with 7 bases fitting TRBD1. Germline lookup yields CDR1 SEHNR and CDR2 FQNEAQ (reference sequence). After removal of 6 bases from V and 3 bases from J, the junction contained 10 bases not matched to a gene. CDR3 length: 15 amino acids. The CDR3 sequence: CASRRPTGVDTEAFF. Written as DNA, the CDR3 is TGTGCCAGCAGACGGCCCACAGGGGTAGACACTGAAGCTTTCTTT.

This chain's CDR3 is CASSQGLASGELFF. The CDR3 bases are TGCGCCAGCAGCCAAGGACTAGCATCCGGGGAGCTGTTTTTT. The chain recombines TRBV4-1 with TRBJ2-2, with 7 bases matching TRBD2. The germline V gene has CDR1 MGHRA and CDR2 YSYEKL. The CDR3 consists of 14 residues. The V gene end was trimmed by 1 base and the J gene end by 6 bases; junction bases not matched to a gene: 2.

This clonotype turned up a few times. The CDR3 reads CATSDPSRPQHF. CDR3 bases: TGTGCCACCAGTGATCCTTCAAGGCCCCAGCATTTT. The rearrangement links TRBV24-1 to TRBJ1-5; D is undetermined. From germline, CDR1 is KGHDR and CDR2 SFDVKD. V lost 3 bases, J lost 9 bases, and 8 bases lay in between. This CDR3 contains 12 residues.

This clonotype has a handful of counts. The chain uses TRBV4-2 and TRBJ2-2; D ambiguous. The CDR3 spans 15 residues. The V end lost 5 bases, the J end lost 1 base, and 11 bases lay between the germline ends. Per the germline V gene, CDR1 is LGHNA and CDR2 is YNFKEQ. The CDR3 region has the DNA TGTGCCAGCAGCACCCCCCTGCAGAACACCGGGGAGCTGTTTTTT. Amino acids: CASSTPLQNTGELFF.

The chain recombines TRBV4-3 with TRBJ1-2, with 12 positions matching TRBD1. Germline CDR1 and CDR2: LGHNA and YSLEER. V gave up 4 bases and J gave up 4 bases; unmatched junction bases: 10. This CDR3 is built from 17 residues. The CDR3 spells CASSLRDRGLSSYGYTF. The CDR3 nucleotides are TGCGCCAGCAGCCTCCGGGACAGGGGGCTAAGTAGCTATGGCTACACCTTC.

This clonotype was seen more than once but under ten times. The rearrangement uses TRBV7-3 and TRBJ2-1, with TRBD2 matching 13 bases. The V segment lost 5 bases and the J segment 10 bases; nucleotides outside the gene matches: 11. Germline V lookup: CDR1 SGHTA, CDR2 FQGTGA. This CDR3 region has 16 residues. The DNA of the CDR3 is TGTGCCAGCAGCCAGGGACTAGCGGGATCAAGGAGCGAGCAGTTCTTC. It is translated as CASSQGLAGSRSEQFF.